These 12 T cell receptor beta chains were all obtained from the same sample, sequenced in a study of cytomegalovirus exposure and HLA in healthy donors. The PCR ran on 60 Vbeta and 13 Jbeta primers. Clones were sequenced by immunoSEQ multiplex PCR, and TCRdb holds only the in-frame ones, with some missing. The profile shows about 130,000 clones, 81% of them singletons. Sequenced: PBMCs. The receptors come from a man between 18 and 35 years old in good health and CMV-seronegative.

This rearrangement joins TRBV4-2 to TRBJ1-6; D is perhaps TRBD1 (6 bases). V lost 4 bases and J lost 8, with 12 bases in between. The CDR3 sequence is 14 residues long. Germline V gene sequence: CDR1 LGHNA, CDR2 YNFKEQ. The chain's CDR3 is CASSPDRAYSPLHF. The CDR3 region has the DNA TGTGCCAGCAGCCCGGACAGAGCTTATTCACCCCTCCACTTT.

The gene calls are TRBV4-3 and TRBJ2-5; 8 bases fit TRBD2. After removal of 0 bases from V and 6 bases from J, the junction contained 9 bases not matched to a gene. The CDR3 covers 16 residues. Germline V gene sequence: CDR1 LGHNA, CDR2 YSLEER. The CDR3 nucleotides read TGCGCCAGCAGCCAAGATCGGGGGGGGCCAATGAAGACCCAGTACTTC. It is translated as CASSQDRGGPMKTQYF.

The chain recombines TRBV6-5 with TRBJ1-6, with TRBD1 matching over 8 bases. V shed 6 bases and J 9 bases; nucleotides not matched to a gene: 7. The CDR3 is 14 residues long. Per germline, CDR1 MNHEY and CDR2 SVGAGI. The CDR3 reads CASRTTGAPSPLHF. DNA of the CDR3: TGTGCCAGCAGGACGACAGGGGCCCCTTCACCCCTCCACTTT.

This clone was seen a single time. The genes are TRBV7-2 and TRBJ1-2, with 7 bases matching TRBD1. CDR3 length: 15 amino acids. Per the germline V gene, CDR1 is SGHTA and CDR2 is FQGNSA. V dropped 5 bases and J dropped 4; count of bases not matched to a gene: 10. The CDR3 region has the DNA TGTGCCAGCAGCCTCATTACAGGGGATATCTATGGCTACACCTTC. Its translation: CASSLITGDIYGYTF.

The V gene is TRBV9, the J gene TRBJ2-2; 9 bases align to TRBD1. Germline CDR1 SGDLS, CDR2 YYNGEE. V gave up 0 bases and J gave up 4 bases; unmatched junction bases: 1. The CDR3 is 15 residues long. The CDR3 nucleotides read TGTGCCAGCAGCGTAGTGGGACAGGGCACCGGGGAGCTGTTTTTT. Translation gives CASSVVGQGTGELFF.

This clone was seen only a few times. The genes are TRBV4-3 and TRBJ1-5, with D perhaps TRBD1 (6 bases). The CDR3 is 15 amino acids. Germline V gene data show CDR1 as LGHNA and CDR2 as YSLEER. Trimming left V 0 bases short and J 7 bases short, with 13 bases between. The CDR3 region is CASSQERGARQPQHF. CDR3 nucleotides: TGCGCCAGCAGCCAAGAGCGGGGGGCGAGGCAGCCCCAGCATTTT.

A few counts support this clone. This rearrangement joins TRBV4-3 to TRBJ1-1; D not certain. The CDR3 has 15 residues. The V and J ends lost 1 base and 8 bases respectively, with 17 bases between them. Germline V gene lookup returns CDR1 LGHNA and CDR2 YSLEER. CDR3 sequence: CASSQGSNPPLEAFF. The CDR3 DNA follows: TGCGCCAGCAGCCAAGGGAGCAACCCCCCGCTGGAAGCTTTCTTT.

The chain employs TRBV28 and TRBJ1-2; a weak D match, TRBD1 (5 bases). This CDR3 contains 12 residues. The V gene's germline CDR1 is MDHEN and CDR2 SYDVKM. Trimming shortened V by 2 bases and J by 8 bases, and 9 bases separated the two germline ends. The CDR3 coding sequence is TGTGCCAGCAGTTTAAGACAGCTCGGCTACACCTTC. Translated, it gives CASSLRQLGYTF.

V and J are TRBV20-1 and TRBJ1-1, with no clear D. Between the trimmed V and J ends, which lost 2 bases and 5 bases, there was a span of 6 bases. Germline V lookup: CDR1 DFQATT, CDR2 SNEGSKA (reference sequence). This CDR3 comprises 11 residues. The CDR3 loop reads CSARTQTEAFF. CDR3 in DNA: TGCAGTGCTAGAACGCAGACTGAAGCTTTCTTT.

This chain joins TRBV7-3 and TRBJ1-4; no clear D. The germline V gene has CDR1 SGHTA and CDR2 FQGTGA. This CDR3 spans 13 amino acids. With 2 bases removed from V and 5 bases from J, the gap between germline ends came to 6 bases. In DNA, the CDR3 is TGTGCCAGCAGCTTAGGGCCCAATGAAAAACTGTTTTTT. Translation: CASSLGPNEKLFF.

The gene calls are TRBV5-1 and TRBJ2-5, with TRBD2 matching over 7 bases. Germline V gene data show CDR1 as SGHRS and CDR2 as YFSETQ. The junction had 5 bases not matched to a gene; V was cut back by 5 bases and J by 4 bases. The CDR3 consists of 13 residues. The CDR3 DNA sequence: TGCGCCAGCAGTCGGGTAGCGGGAGAGACCCAGTACTTC. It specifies CASSRVAGETQYF.

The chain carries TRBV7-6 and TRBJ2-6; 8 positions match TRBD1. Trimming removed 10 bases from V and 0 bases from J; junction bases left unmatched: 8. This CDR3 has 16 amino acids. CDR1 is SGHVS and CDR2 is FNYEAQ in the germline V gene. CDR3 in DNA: TGTGCCACCATTCACAGGGGGAGCTCTGGGGCCAACGTCCTGACTTTC. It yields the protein CATIHRGSSGANVLTF.